The clone carrying this T cell receptor (beta chain) was counted many times. Its antigen is as yet unknown. In a library made to pick up alpha chains, this beta chain is a stray read with a size that means little. This entry is derived from a study of spatial heterogeneity in lung cancer. TCRdb re-derived calls from the 5' RACE reads in MiXCR, one entry per CDR3 protein. The sample holds 15,000 to 20,000 distinct CDR3 sequences; 9.5% to 10% are singletons and the top ten take less than 25%. Study-level findings and limits: Tumor mutation counts were tracked by expanded intratumoral alpha and beta TCR counts. Tallies of expanded TCRs, which were sorted into ubiquitous and regional groups, correlated with counts of ubiquitous and regional nonsynonymous mutations, respectively.

Time point indicated: sample taken at primary tumor resection. From tumor, nontumor lung or frozen PBMC, whole RNA was taken unsorted for sequencing. The CDR3 covers 16 residues. From germline, CDR1 is DFQATT and CDR2 SNEGSKA (reference sequence). V lost 6 bases to trimming and J lost 2 bases; unmatched junction nucleotides: 10. J is TRBJ2-3 and V is TRBV20-1, with TRBD2 matching over 11 bases. The sample was lung tumor tissue, taken at surgery. The sequence came from a female donor with early-stage non-small cell lung cancer. The CDR3 region has the DNA TGCAGTGCGAGCCTTTCTAGCGGGGGGTACACAGATACGCAGTATTTT. Its protein product is CSASLSSGGYTDTQYF.